The rows below give T cell receptor beta chains drawn from one sample of a study of blood T cells in healthy people across ages. TCRdb passed the 5' RACE reads through MiXCR, listing each CDR3 protein once. Among hundreds of thousands of distinct CDR3 sequences listed, under 40% were seen once. Material: blood. All receptors derive from a man between 18 and 35 years old in good health. Each CDR3 is given with its conserved first and last residue. Fields, in order: J gene, CDR3 length, V gene, CDR3 protein.

>TRBJ2-1|13|TRBV3-1
CASSQVGLDEQFF
>TRBJ2-7|15|TRBV5-1
CASSSMGTGTYEQYF
>.|14|TRBV12-3/TRBV12-4
CASSLLAGMDEQYF
>TRBJ1-6|13|TRBV11-2
CATRGQGNSPLHF
>TRBJ2-7|15|TRBV16
CASRQLWGRLREQYF
>TRBJ1-2|14|TRBV6-5
CASRPLAHNYGYTF
>TRBJ1-5|12|TRBV20-1
CSATDHNQPQHF
>TRBJ2-1|13|TRBV6-2/TRBV6-3
CASSYYGGGEQFF
>TRBJ2-5|16|TRBV14
CASSQRTTSYQETQYF
>TRBJ2-7|14|TRBV7-3
CASSLKGTDYEQYF
>TRBJ1-2|13|TRBV5-5
CASSLAPGSGYTF
>TRBJ2-5|15|TRBV18
CASSPKSSYQETQYF
>TRBJ2-7|13|TRBV29-1
CSVMGSARAEQYF
>TRBJ1-4|15|TRBV2
CASSDRTGNHEKLFF
>TRBJ2-7|13|TRBV12-3/TRBV12-4
CASSTGTGAEQYF
>TRBJ1-5|14|TRBV6-2/TRBV6-3
CASSYDESYQPQHF
>TRBJ1-1|14|TRBV20-1
CSAAGQGTNTEAFF
>TRBJ2-2|17|TRBV2
CASSERTSGGPGGELFF
>TRBJ2-3|14|TRBV5-1
CASSTRASTDTQYF
>TRBJ2-5|16|TRBV4-3
CASSQGSAGGLETQYF
>TRBJ1-1|15|TRBV7-2
CASSVGDRRNTEAFF
>TRBJ2-1|14|TRBV30
CVSSVASSYNEQFF
>TRBJ1-2|16|TRBV4-2
CASSQDSPAGSYGYTF
>TRBJ1-1|10|TRBV29-1
CSVAGTEAFF
>TRBJ1-5|15|TRBV12-3/TRBV12-4
CASRKDRGLKQPQHF
>TRBJ1-2|14|TRBV4-2
CASSQGGGSYGYTF
>TRBJ1-2|12|TRBV4-1
CASSPSGAGYTF
>TRBJ2-3|14|TRBV20-1
CSASTGFRPNTQYF
>TRBJ1-1|13|TRBV21-1
CASRLQGCTEAFF
>TRBJ2-3|15|TRBV2
CASRPTGLFADTQYF
>TRBJ2-5|13|TRBV5-1
CASSLQVDNEQYF
>TRBJ1-1|16|TRBV3-1
CASSQDAGSADTEAFF
>TRBJ1-6|14|TRBV27
CASSVSGLGSPLHF
>TRBJ1-6|13|TRBV20-1
CSAKGQYNSPLHF
>TRBJ1-2|13|TRBV29-1
CSVGTDTNYGYTF
>TRBJ2-1|13|TRBV20-1
CSARDGGSSEQFF
>TRBJ2-7|14|TRBV7-8
CASSSDRPPYEQYF
>.|16|TRBV4-1
CASSQAGWDRYNEQYF
>TRBJ1-5|15|TRBV5-1
CASSLNGQSNQPQHF
>TRBJ2-1|13|TRBV9
CASSVQDPNEQFF
>TRBJ1-1|14|TRBV7-9
CASSRQGSGTEAFF
>TRBJ2-7|13|TRBV12-3/TRBV12-4
CASSFTVSYEQYF
>TRBJ1-1|13|TRBV6-1
CASNILQDTEAFF
>TRBJ2-3|15|TRBV6-4
CASSGDRAGTDTQYF
>TRBJ1-5|16|TRBV20-1
CSARDSGAISNQPQHF
>TRBJ2-6|15|TRBV12-3/TRBV12-4
CASSPDSSGANVLTF
>TRBJ2-5|14|TRBV10-3
CAIRPDRVQETQYF
>TRBJ2-5|13|TRBV7-2
CASSRGDSKTQYF
>.|15|TRBV6-2/TRBV6-3
CASSRSASASYEQYF